Sequencing of this TCR beta chain was carried out in a study of blood T cells in healthy people across ages (dated by TCRdb to between 2014 and 2017). Turning to the overall study: In model experiments, template switching captured roughly one uniquely barcoded TCR beta cDNA molecule for every two T cells. Age-related changes in TCR beta repertoire diversity were measured in the study by deep sequencing normalized with unique cDNA molecular identifiers. Four age groups were formed from the donors: young (average approximately 15 years), middle-aged (just under 40), aged (roughly 59) and long-lived (approximately 80). To avoid experimental bias, donors of different ages were randomly spread across the sequencing lanes. For two donors (one aged 18 to 29 and one aged 80 or older), the study analyzed two additional independent replicas of 1 million unique cDNA reads from the same blood draw.

Study-level results and caveats: Because donor CMV infection status was unknown, age-related changes in expanded clonotypes were potentially confounded. There was a strong correlation between observed TCR beta diversity and the percentage of naive T cells measured by flow cytometry. Observed TCR beta diversity per million T cells fell roughly linearly with age, and a significant reduction was already apparent by age around 39. Conclusive comparison of naive and antigen-experienced compartments was prevented by the profiling of bulk unsorted PBMCs. Compared with the aged group, more naive CD4+ T cells, fewer expanded clones and increased TCR diversity were shown by the long-lived group, suggesting age selection. Estimates of total diversity based on one million sequenced T cells were considered lower bounds and underestimates.

On this clonotype: Its specific antigen is unknown. One base away lies a much larger clone, so this may be a sequencing read error. This CDR3 fails to terminate in the conserved phenylalanine or tryptophan, so it likely reflects a read error.

Donors were approximately 42 systemically healthy Caucasian individuals from Russia aged roughly 6 to 95 years. Each donor gave approximately 9.4 milliliters of peripheral blood, drawn into EDTA-treated Vacutainer tubes. Ficoll-Paque density-gradient centrifugation was used to isolate PBMCs, with at least 6 million per sample. Trizol reagent was used to extract total RNA from PBMCs, with at least 6 micrograms per sample. For every donor, an aliquot of PBMCs went through flow cytometry to measure the percentages of naive CD45RAhigh/CD27high T cells. Receptor amplification or capture employed 5' RACE. The data were produced on an Illumina HiSeq 2500. A second PCR of about 6 to 12 cycles was run with a J-beta primer mix and a sample-barcoded 5' primer. A template-switch 5' adaptor carrying 12 random nucleotides introduced a unique molecular identifier onto each TCR beta cDNA molecule. At least 3 million CDR3-containing paired-end reads were obtained from each sample. First-strand cDNA synthesis was performed from all RNA using the Mint cDNA synthesis kit, with priming by a TRBC-specific oligonucleotide. Following uracil-DNA glycosylase treatment, all cDNA underwent a first 18-cycle PCR with the universal primers M1SS and BC2_uni_R. The authors processed their data as follows. Normalization of each sample was performed by random selection of 1 million high-quality reads, each carrying a distinct molecular identifier. Reads sharing molecular identifiers were discarded rather than binned into consensus sequences. CDR3 identification, clonotype clustering and error correction used MiTCR with a Q25 quality threshold and the strictest error-elimination algorithm. Lower-bound total TCR beta diversity was estimated with a nonparametric unseen species model using Euler transformation. The public sequencing data were trimmed at Q25 with fastp and processed into clonotypes with MiXCR by TCRdb, which kept only in-frame beta chains. Identical CDR3 protein sequences are pooled into one entry, listed with their most common genes and DNA. These V and J calls rely on TCRdb rather than the paper's analysis. The sample profile shows 1.5 million to 2 million distinct CDR3 sequences; 28% of them were found once. 7.7% of the sample is taken by the ten largest.

15 amino acids form the CDR3, both terminal residues included. Only the CDR3 DNA is retained, 45 bases long and in frame from the first base. The germline V gene specifies SQVTM as CDR1 and ANQGSEA as CDR2. V loses 1 base at its end and J loses 5 bases; junction bases beyond the gene matches: 5. The receptor comes from a woman in her twenties or thirties in good health. The sequenced sample consisted of blood. This chain is built from TRBV29-1 and TRBJ2-1; 10 central bases correspond to TRBD2. The nucleotide sequence reads as follows: TGCAGCGTTGAAGGAACTAGCGGGACTAACAATGAGCAGTTCTGC. It is translated as CSVEGTSGTNNEQFC.